The clone carrying this T cell receptor beta chain was counted at least ten times. Germline-derived CDR1 and CDR2 are DFQATT and SNEGSKA (reference sequence). Trimming cost V 3 bases and J 2 bases, with 12 bases left between them. The CDR3 sequence is 14 residues long. Using its own MiXCR run on the RT-PCR reads, TCRdb lists one record per CDR3 protein. The data contain about 680,000 distinct CDR3 sequences, around 14% of them singletons. Material: memory CD4+ T cells from blood. This sequence joins TRBV20-1 and TRBJ2-3; D not resolved. The sequence was collected from a female donor in good health, serving as a healthy control. DNA of the CDR3: TGCAGTGCTAGGCAGCGAGCTATCACAGATACGCAGTATTTT. Amino acid sequence: CSARQRAITDTQYF.